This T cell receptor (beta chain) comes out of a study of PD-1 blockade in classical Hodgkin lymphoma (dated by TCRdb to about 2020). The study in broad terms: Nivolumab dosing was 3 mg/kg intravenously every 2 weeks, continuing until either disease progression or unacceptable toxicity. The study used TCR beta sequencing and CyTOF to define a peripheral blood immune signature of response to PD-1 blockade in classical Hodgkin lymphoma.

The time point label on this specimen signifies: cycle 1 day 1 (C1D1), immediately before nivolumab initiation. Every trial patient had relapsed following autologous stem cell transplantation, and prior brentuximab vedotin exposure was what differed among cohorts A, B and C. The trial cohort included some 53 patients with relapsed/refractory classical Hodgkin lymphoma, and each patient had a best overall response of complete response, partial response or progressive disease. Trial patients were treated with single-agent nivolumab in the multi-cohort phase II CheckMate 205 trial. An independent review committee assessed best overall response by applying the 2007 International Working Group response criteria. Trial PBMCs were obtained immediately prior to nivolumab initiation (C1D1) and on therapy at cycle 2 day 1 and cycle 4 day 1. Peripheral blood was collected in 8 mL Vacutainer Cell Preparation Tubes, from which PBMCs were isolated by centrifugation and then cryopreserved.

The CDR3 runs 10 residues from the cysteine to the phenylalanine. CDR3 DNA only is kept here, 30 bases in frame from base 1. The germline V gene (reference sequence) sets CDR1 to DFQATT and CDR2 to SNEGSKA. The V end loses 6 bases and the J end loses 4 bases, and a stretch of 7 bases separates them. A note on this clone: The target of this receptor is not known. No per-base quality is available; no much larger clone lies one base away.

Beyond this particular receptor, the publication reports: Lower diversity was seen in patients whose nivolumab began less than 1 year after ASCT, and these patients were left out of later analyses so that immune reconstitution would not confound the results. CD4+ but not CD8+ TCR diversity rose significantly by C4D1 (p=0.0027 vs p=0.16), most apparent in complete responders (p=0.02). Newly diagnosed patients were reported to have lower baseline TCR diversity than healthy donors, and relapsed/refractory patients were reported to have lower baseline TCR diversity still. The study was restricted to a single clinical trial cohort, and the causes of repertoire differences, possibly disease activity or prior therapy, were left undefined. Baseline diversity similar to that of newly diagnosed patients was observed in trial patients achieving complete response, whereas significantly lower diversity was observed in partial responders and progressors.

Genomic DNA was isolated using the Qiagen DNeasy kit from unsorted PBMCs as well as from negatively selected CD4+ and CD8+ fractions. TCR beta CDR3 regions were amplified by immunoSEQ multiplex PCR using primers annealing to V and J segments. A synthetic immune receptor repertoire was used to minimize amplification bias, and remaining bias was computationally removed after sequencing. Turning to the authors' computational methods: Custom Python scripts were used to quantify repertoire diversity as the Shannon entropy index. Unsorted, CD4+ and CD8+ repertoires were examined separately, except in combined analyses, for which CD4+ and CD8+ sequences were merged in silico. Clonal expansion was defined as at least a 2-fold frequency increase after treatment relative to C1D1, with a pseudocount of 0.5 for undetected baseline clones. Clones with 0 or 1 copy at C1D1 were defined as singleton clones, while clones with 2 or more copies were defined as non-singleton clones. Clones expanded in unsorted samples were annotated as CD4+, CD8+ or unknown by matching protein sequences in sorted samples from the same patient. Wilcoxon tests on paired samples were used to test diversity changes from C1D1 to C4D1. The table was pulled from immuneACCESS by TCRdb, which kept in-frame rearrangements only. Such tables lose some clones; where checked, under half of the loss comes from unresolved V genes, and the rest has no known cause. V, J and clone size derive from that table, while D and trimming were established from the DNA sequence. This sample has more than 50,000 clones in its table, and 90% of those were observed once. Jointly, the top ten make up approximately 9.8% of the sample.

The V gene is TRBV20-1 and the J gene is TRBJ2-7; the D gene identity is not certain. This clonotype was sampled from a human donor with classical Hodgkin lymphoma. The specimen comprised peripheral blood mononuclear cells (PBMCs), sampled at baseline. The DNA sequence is TGCAGTGCGGAGAGATACGAGCAGTACTTC. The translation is CSAERYEQYF.